The clone carrying this T cell receptor beta chain is categorized as medium-sized. The data originate from a study of T-cell reconstitution after alpha-beta-depleted transplantation in children. The CDR3 runs 15 residues. Germline assignment: CDR1 MGHRA and CDR2 YSYEKL. Trimming took 2 bases from V and 4 from J; bases not matched to a gene: 5. Construction of the TCRbeta library involved unique molecular identifiers. MiXCR was run by TCRdb on the PCR reads, yielding one entry per CDR3 protein. The data contain several thousand distinct CDR3 sequences, under 15% of them seen just once; the ten biggest clones take up over 5%.

The specimen comprised PBMCs, sampled before TCRalphabeta/CD19-depleted stem cell transplant. This chain uses TRBV4-1 with TRBJ2-1, with 7 positions matching TRBD1. The TCR originated in a boy younger than 18 with acute lymphoblastic leukemia, due to receive a stem cell transplant. The CDR3 loop is CASSQPGQYYNEQFF. As DNA, the CDR3 is TGCGCCAGCAGCCAACCGGGACAGTATTACAATGAGCAGTTCTTC.